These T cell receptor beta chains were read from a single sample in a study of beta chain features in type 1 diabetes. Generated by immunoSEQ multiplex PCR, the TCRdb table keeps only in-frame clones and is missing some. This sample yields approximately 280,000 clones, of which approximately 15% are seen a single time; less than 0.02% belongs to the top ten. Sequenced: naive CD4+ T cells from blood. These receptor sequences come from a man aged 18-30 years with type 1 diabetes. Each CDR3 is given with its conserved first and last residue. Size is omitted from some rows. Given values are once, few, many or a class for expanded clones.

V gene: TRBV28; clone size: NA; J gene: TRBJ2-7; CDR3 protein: CASSLGSPYEQYF
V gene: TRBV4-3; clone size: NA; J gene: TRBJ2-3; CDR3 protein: CASSQDSGGAGADTQYF
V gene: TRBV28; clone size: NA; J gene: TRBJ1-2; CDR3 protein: CASSSTGTGVSYGYTF
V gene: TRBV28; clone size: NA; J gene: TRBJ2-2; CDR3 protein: CATFPGLANTGELFF
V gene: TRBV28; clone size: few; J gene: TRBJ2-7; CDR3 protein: CASRLLAGRNEQYF
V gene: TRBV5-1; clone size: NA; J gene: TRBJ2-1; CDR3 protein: CASSSLAGGTGNEQFF
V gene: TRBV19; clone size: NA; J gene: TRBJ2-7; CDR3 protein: CASSPGTGSSYEQYF
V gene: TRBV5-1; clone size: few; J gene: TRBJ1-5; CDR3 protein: CASSPGTVNQPQHF
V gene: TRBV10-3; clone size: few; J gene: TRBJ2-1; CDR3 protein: CAISDQRGGRNEQFF
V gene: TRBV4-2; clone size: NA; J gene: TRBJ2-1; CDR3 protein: CASSQAIAGKYNEQFF
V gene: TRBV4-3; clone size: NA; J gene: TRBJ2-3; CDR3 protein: CASSQESLGRRTDTQYF
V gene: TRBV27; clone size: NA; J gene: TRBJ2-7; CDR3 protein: CASSRSGSPYEQYF
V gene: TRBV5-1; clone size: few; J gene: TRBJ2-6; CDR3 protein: CASSLRGGDVDVLTF
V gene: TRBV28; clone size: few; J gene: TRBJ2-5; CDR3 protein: CASSPWTGDETQYF
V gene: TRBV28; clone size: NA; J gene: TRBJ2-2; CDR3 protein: CASTVGGGVNTGELFF
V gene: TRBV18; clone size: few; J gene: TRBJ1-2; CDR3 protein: CASSPGQAANYGYTF
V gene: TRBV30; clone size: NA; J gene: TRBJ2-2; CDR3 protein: CAHRGRNTGELFF
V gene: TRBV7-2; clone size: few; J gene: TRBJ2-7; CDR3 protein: CASSSPGTDLFEQYF
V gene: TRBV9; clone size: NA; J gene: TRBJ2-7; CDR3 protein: CASSAQGAYEQYF
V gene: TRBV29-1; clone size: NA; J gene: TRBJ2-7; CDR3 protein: CSVEGGGSGLYEQYF
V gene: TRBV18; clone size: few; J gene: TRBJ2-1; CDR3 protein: CASSPISGSRYNEQFF
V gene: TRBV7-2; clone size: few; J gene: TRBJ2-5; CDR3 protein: CASSLAPGTGMGETQYF
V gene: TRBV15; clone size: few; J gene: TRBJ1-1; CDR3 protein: CATSKDRALTEAFF
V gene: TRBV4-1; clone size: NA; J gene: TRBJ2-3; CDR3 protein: CASSLSLAGATDTQYF
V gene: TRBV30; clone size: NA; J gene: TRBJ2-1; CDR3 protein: CAWSGLKSPGGVMVF
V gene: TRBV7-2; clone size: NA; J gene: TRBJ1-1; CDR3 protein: CASSQVGARAFF
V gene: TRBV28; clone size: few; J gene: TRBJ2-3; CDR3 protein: CASSPISGPSGDF
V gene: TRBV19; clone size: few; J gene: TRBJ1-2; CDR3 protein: CASSLAGTGDLDGYTF
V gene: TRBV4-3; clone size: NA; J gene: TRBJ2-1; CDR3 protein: CASSQESWVREQFF
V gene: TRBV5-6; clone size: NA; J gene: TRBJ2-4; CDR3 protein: CASSPAEREAKNIQYF
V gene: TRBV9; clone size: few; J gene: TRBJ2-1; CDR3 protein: CASRPAGARGNEQFF
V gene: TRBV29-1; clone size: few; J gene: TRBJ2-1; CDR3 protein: CSVGHGENEQFF
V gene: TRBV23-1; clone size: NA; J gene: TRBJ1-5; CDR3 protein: CASSRSQGSQPQHF
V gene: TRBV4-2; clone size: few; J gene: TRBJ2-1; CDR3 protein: CASSQDHGSEQFF
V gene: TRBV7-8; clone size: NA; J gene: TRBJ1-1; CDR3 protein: CASSLRQGTEAFF
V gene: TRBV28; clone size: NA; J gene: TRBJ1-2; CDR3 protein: CASSSGQVRYGYTF
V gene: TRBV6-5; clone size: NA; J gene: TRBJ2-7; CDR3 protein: CASSPTASRYEQYF
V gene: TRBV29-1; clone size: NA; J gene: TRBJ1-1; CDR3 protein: CSVRTGEAFF
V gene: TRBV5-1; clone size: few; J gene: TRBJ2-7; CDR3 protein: CASRGLPPRVRPYEQYF
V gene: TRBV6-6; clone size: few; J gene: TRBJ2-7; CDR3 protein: CASSPGMRQAHHEQYF
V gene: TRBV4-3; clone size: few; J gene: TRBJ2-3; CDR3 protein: CASSQLAGPPDTQYF
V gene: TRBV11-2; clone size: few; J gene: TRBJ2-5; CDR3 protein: CASSLTGFGETQYF
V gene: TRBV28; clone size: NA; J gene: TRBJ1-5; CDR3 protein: CATKTYYAGGINQPQHF
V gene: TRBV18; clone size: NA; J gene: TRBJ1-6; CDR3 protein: CASSLGTDGNSPLHF
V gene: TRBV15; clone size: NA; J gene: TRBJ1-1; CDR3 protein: CATSRAPDRYSGEAFF
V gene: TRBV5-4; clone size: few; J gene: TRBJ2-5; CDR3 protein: CASSLSEETQYF
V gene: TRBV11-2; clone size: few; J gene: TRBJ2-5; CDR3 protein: CASVKLPMSGTPGETQYF
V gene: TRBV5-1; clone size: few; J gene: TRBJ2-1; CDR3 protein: CASSPTGTSGNEQFF
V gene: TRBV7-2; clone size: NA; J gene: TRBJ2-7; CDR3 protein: CASSLVGQGSYEQYF
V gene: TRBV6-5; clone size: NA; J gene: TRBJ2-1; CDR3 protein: CASGTSGGGYNEQFF
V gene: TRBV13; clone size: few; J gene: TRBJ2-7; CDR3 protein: CASSLGTSLSEQYF
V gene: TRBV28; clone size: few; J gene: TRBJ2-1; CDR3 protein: CASSRTSRRNEQFF
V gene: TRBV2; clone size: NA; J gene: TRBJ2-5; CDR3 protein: CASSGWTVEETQYF
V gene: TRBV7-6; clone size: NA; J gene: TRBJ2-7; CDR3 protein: CASSLAPLWERPNEQYF
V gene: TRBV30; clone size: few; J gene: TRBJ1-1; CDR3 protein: CAWSVEGATEAFF
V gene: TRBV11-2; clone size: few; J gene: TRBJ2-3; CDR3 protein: CASSPTDSAHTQYF